Described below is a single T cell receptor beta chain sequence and its context. Its target is unknown. This specimen comes from a study of regulatory T cells in long-lasting Graves disease. Time point specified: newly diagnosed GD, antithyroid drugs for less than 3 months. Construction of the TCR library relied on RNA isolated from PBMCs. Combining iRepertoire HTBI primers with Arm-PCR of CDR3 regions, the authors built TCR beta libraries. Each CDR3 protein is one row after TCRdb ran MiXCR on the multiplex PCR reads. The repertoire holds a few hundred thousand distinct CDR3 sequences, with around a fifth as singletons. Study-wide results and caveats: Favored usage of TRBV28, TRBJ1-2 and TRBJ2-5 was recorded in persistent disease.

Trimming cost V 6 bases and J 9 bases, with 21 bases left between them. This CDR3 spans 16 amino acids. From germline, CDR1 is MNHNS and CDR2 SASEGT. The sample was also reused in another study, on T cells in Graves' hyperthyroidism and ophthalmopathy. According to that study: With the HTBI primer set, the TCR CDR3 went through a first round of RT-PCR.

The source is a woman under 40 with Graves disease. V usage is TRBV6-1 and J usage is TRBJ1-6; unclear D gene. This specimen consisted of peripheral blood mononuclear cells (PBMCs), obtained at new diagnosis, from a patient treated with antithyroid drugs. CDR3 sequence (DNA): TGTGCCAGCAGCTACTGGGTGCCTGCGCAAGGTTCACCCCTCCACTTT. As protein: CASSYWVPAQGSPLHF.